These T cell receptor beta chains were read from a single sample in a study of cytomegalovirus exposure and HLA in healthy donors. Measured with immunoSEQ multiplex PCR; TCRdb has only the in-frame clones, and not every one. The sample has about 120,000 clones; more than 60% are singletons. Specimen: PBMCs. These receptors were taken from a woman aged 40 to 55 in good health and CMV-seronegative. CDR3s include the opening cysteine and the closing phenylalanine or tryptophan. A D gene is named only where the DNA matches it firmly. Expanded clones are given a class, and other clones once, few, many or no size at all.

NA,15,NA,TRBV28,TRBJ1-6,TGTGCCAGCAGTCCTTCCACAGGGCGGGATTCACCCCTCCACTTT,CASSPSTGRDSPLHF
NA,14,NA,TRBV19,TRBJ2-1,TGTGCCAGTAGTATACCGAACTTGGGGGCTGAGCAGTTCTTC,CASSIPNLGAEQFF
NA,14,NA,TRBV28,TRBJ1-1,TGTGCCAGCAGTTTTGGGGGGGCCGGATATGATGCTTTCTTT,CASSFGGAGYDAFF
NA,15,NA,TRBV28,TRBJ2-7,TGTGCCAGCTCCCCAGGGAGGGGGGTCAACTACGAGCAGTACTTC,CASSPGRGVNYEQYF
NA,15,NA,TRBV5-8,TRBJ2-7,TGTGCCAGCAGCTTGCAGGGAACGGGAGCCGGCGAGCAGTACTTC,CASSLQGTGAGEQYF
TRBD2,14,NA,TRBV7-2,TRBJ2-7,TGTGCCAGCAGCCCACGGACTAGCGGGAACGAGCAGTACTTC,CASSPRTSGNEQYF
TRBD2,15,few,TRBV6-5,TRBJ2-5,TGTGCCAGCAGTCGCGGGGGGCCTGGTGGAGAGACCCAGTACTTC,CASSRGGPGGETQYF
NA,15,NA,TRBV7-2,TRBJ1-4,TGTGCCAGCAGCTTAGTCGGGGCAACTAATGAAAAACTGTTTTTT,CASSLVGATNEKLFF
TRBD1,14,once,TRBV7-9,TRBJ1-2,TGTGCCAGCAGCTCTCTCCAGGGGGCGGTTGGCTACACCTTC,CASSSLQGAVGYTF
TRBD1,16,NA,TRBV6-6,TRBJ2-2,TGTGCCAGCAGTACACCTGGGACAGGCGTTGCCGGGGAGCTGTTTTTT,CASSTPGTGVAGELFF
NA,12,NA,TRBV28,TRBJ1-2,TGTGCCAGCAACAGGGAAGGTTATGGCTACACCTTC,CASNREGYGYTF
NA,15,NA,TRBV7-2,TRBJ1-2,TGTGCCAGCAGCTTAGGAGGCAGAATTAACTATGGCTACACCTTC,CASSLGGRINYGYTF
TRBD2,16,few,TRBV5-6,TRBJ2-3,TGTGCCAGCAGCGTAACTAGCGGGGGCCGCACAGATACGCAGTATTTT,CASSVTSGGRTDTQYF
TRBD2,17,few,TRBV19,TRBJ2-2,TGTGCCAGTAGTACCCGACTAGCGGGAAGGAACACCGGGGAGCTGTTTTTT,CASSTRLAGRNTGELFF
NA,15,NA,TRBV10-1,TRBJ1-2,TGCGCCAGCAGTGAGAGACCCGACGGGTGCTATGGCTACACCTTC,CASSERPDGCYGYTF